Shown below are 8 T cell receptor beta chains from a single sample sequenced in a study of blood T cells in healthy people across ages. Using a J-beta primer mix together with a sample-barcoded 5' primer, a second PCR was run for about 7 to 12 cycles. TCRdb redid the calling of the 5' RACE reads with MiXCR, one entry per CDR3 protein. The sample carries 540,000 or so distinct CDR3 sequences, more than 45% recorded once. Sequenced material: blood. These receptors all stem from a man aged 80 or over in good health.

J is TRBJ1-1 and V is TRBV2; D is unclear. Germline V gene sequence: CDR1 SNHLY, CDR2 FYNNEI. Trimming removed 2 bases from V and 3 bases from J, with 7 bases in between. The CDR3 length is 13 residues. The CDR3 DNA reads as TGTGCCAGCAGTGAATTTCCACACACTGAAGCTTTCTTT. It specifies CASSEFPHTEAFF.

The V gene is TRBV7-2, the J gene TRBJ2-3; TRBD1 or TRBD2 may be the D gene (6 bases each). This CDR3 has 16 amino acids. In germline, CDR1 is SGHTA, CDR2 FQGNSA. Trimming shortened V by 1 base and J by 1 base, and 12 bases separated the two germline ends. CDR3: CASSLVGGVGTDTQYF. The CDR3, as DNA: TGTGCCAGCAGCTTAGTGGGGGGCGTTGGCACAGATACGCAGTATTTT.

The rearrangement joins TRBV3-1 to TRBJ2-1; 7 bases align to TRBD2. The CDR3 loop spans 13 amino acids. In germline, CDR1 is LGHDT, CDR2 YNNKEL (reference sequence). V lost 0 bases, J lost 15 bases, and 8 bases stayed unmatched. CDR3 loop: CASSQDSISGRFF. In nucleotides, the CDR3 is TGTGCCAGCAGCCAAGATAGTATTAGCGGGCGGTTCTTC.

The rearrangement links TRBV27 to TRBJ1-5; D ambiguous. The V end lost 5 bases, the J end lost 7 bases, and 12 bases lay between the germline ends. This CDR3 has 13 amino acids. Germline CDR1 is MNHEY and CDR2 is SMNVEV (reference sequence). The CDR3 spells CASSGAGYQPQHF. In DNA, the CDR3 is TGTGCCAGCAGTGGAGCGGGGTACCAGCCCCAGCATTTT.

The rearrangement links TRBV7-2 to TRBJ2-4; 7 nucleotides line up with TRBD2. The J call may be in error: the DNA end matches TRBJ2-7 better. The CDR3 sequence is 14 residues long. The germline CDR1 and CDR2 sequences are SGHTA and FQGNSA. For the CDR3, the DNA is TGTGCCAGCAGCCCCCCCGGTCGGGGGGACGAGCAGTACTTC. Amino acid sequence: CASSPPGRGDEQYF.

This clonotype is a singleton in its sample. The rearrangement links TRBV4-3 to TRBJ2-1; 12 bases match TRBD2. Germline V gives CDR1 LGHNA, CDR2 YSLEER. The V and J ends lost 0 bases and 7 bases, in that order; junction bases with no gene match: 13. This CDR3 region has 19 residues. CDR3 in DNA: TGCGCCAGCAGCCAAGATTGGGCTAGCGGGAGGGCCACATCGAATGAGCAGTTCTTC. Encoded protein: CASSQDWASGRATSNEQFF.

The sample holds a few counts of this clonotype. The chain links TRBV20-1 to TRBJ1-6; TRBD1 might be the D (6 bases). The CDR3 consists of 16 residues. Trimming removed 0 bases from V and 4 bases from J, with 13 bases in between. CDR1 DFQATT and CDR2 SNEGSKA come from the germline V gene (reference sequence). CDR3 bases: TGCAGTGCTAGAGAACAGGGAGCCCTGTATAATTCACCCCTCCACTTT. Its protein product is CSAREQGALYNSPLHF.

This clonotype was detected a few times. The rearrangement joins TRBV6-2 or TRBV6-3 to TRBJ2-4; either TRBD1 or TRBD2 may supply D (6 bases each). Per the germline V gene, CDR1 is MNHEY and CDR2 is SVGEGT. V was cut by 6 bases and J by 3 bases, with 21 bases left in between. The CDR3 has 17 residues. Written as DNA, the CDR3 is TGTGCCAGCAGCCCAGGAGGGGGAGCCTTAGTCAAAAACATTCAGTACTTC. Its protein product is CASSPGGGALVKNIQYF.